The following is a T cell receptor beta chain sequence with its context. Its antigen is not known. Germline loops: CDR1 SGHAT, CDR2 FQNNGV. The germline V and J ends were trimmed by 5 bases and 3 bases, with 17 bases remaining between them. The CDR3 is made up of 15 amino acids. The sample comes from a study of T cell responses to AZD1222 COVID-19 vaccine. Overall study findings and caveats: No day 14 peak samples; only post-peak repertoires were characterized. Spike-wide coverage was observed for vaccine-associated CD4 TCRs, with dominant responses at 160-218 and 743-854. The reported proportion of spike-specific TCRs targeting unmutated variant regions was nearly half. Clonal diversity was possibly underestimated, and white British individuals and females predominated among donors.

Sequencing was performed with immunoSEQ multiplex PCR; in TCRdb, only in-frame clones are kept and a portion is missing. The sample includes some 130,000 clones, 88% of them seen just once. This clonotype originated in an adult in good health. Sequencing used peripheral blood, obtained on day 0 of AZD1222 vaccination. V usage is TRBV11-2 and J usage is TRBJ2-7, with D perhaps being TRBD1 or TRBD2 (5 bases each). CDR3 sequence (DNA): TGTGCCAGCAGCCCTACCGGGGACCTACGCTACGAGCAGTACTTC. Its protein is CASSPTGDLRYEQYF.